The 21 T cell receptor beta chains below come from one sample, sequenced in a study of OX40 agonist ivuxolimab in advanced cancers. Assay: immunoSEQ multiplex PCR; the TCRdb copy retains only in-frame clones and omits some. The sample contains about 83,000 clones, about 85% of which appear only once. The sequences come from CD4+ or CD8+ T cells sorted from blood, collected in a trial of the OX40 agonist ivuxolimab. The receptor source for this set is an adult with an advanced solid tumor such as melanoma, head and neck, liver or kidney cancer.

This clone came up a few times. The rearrangement links TRBV1 to TRBJ2-5. TRBV1 is classified as a pseudogene. This CDR3 is 15 amino acids long. CDR3 protein: CTSSQMTGLNETQYF. CDR3 nucleotide sequence: TGCACCAGCAGCCAAATGACCGGATTGAATGAGACCCAGTACTTC.

The gene calls are TRBV4-3 and TRBJ1-3; D gene ambiguous. The CDR3 extends over 16 amino acids. Germline values: CDR1 LGHNA, CDR2 YSLEER. V lost 3 bases to trimming and J lost 1 base, with 13 bases between them. CDR3 DNA sequence: TGCGCCAGCAGCCATCTAAGCGGGTTGTCTGGAAACACCATATATTTT. This gives the protein CASSHLSGLSGNTIYF.

The chain has TRBV5-6 and TRBJ1-6, with D hard to call. The V gene lost 2 bases and the J gene lost 7 bases, with 10 bases spanning the gap. Germline V gene lookup returns CDR1 SGHDT and CDR2 YYEEEE. The CDR3 loop spans 14 amino acids. CDR3 coding DNA: TGTGCCAGCAGCTTAGGTCCCAGGAATTCACCCCTCCACTTT. Residues: CASSLGPRNSPLHF.

This clone is a singleton in its sample. The chain has TRBV5-6 and TRBJ1-4, with D possibly being TRBD1 (5 bases). The V gene lost 0 bases and the J gene lost 8 bases, with 17 bases spanning the gap. The CDR3 length is 16 residues. The germline gives CDR1 SGHDT, CDR2 YYEEEE. CDR3 sequence reads: CASSLGLPGQAEKLFF. DNA of the CDR3: TGTGCCAGCAGCTTGGGCCTGCCGGGGCAAGCCGAAAAACTGTTTTTT.

CDR3 bases: TGTGCCAGCAGCCCGGGACAGCTTAGAACTAATGAAAAACTGTTTTTT. It specifies CASSPGQLRTNEKLFF. This chain uses TRBV14 with TRBJ1-4; TRBD1 aligns across 7 bases. The CDR3 sequence is 16 residues long. Per the germline V gene, CDR1 is SGHDN and CDR2 is FVKESK. Losses at the gene ends were 4 bases for V and 1 base for J; bases not matched to a gene: 6.

The chain is built from TRBV5-1 and TRBJ1-4, with D tentatively TRBD1 (5 bases). Trimming removed 3 bases from V and 0 bases from J, with 18 bases in between. Per germline, CDR1 SGHRS and CDR2 YFSETQ. The CDR3 totals 18 residues. The CDR3 nucleotides read TGCGCCAGCAGCTCGCGGGGACCGTTGAGCGCAACTAATGAAAAACTGTTTTTT. Protein product: CASSSRGPLSATNEKLFF.

The chain joins TRBV2 to TRBJ1-4; possibly TRBD1 for D (6 bases). Germline V gene sequence: CDR1 SNHLY, CDR2 FYNNEI. Trimming stripped 7 bases from V and 3 bases from J, with 15 bases between. The CDR3 is 15 amino acids. The CDR3 reads CASKPGASPNEKLFF. In DNA form, the CDR3 reads TGTGCCAGCAAGCCGGGGGCAAGCCCTAATGAAAAACTGTTTTTT.

The chain recombines TRBV4-3 with TRBJ2-1, with D possibly matching TRBD1 (6 bases). The CDR3 runs to 15 residues. From germline, CDR1 is LGHNA and CDR2 YSLEER. V dropped 1 base and J dropped 4 bases, with 11 bases sitting between them. The chain's CDR3 is CASSQAGQKYNEQFF. In nucleotides, the CDR3 is TGCGCCAGCAGCCAAGCCGGACAGAAATACAATGAGCAGTTCTTC.

This chain links TRBV27 with TRBJ2-1; 7 positions agree with TRBD1. J gave up 3 bases and V 5 bases, and 4 bases lay outside the gene matches. This CDR3 has 14 residues. Germline-derived CDR1 and CDR2 are MNHEY and SMNVEV (reference sequence). This chain's CDR3 is CASSPQGYYNEQFF. As DNA, the CDR3 is TGTGCCAGCAGTCCACAGGGGTACTACAATGAGCAGTTCTTC.

V usage is TRBV13 and J usage is TRBJ2-2, with D tentatively TRBD2 (6 bases). This CDR3 region has 16 residues. Germline V gene sequence: CDR1 PRHDT, CDR2 FYEKMQ (reference sequence). Trimming pared 6 bases from V and 4 bases from J, leaving 18 bases between. The CDR3 region has the DNA TGTGCCAGCAGGACGGGCCTAGCGAAGGGCACCGGGGAGCTGTTTTTT. This translates into CASRTGLAKGTGELFF.

On this clone itself: The sample contains more than one DNA sequence encoding this CDR3. The rearrangement uses TRBV9 and TRBJ1-2; 8 bases line up with TRBD1. CDR3 size: 14 residues. Looked up from germline, CDR1 is SGDLS and CDR2 is YYNGEE. V lost 0 bases and J lost 4; bases outside the gene matches: 2. The CDR3 DNA follows: TGTGCCAGCAGCGTAGGACAGGGGACCTATGGCTACACCTTC. Translating it yields CASSVGQGTYGYTF.

The J gene is TRBJ2-7, the V gene TRBV5-6; perhaps D is TRBD1 or TRBD2 (5 bases each). This CDR3 has 13 amino acids. Trimming removed 0 bases from V and 6 bases from J, with 10 bases in between. Looked up from germline, CDR1 is SGHDT and CDR2 is YYEEEE. The DNA for the CDR3 is TGTGCCAGCAGCTTGGCCCGGGGCTCCGAGCAGTACTTC. This gives the protein CASSLARGSEQYF.

This chain uses TRBV4-3 with TRBJ1-1, with D maybe TRBD1 (6 bases). V lost 0 bases, J lost 10 bases, and 12 bases lay in between. In germline, CDR1 is LGHNA, CDR2 YSLEER. This CDR3 region has 13 residues. The CDR3, as DNA: TGCGCCAGCAGCCAAGAGACATCAGGGGCAGCTTTCTTT. Protein: CASSQETSGAAFF.

The chain combines TRBV7-2 with TRBJ2-7, with 7 bases matching TRBD1. CDR3 length: 14 residues. J gave up 0 bases and V 5 bases, and 4 bases lay outside the gene matches. Germline CDR1 and CDR2: SGHTA and FQGNSA. The CDR3 region has the DNA TGTGCCAGCAGCCCACAGGGGACCTCCTACGAGCAGTACTTC. As protein: CASSPQGTSYEQYF.

The genes are TRBV11-2 and TRBJ1-5, with 7 bases that match TRBD1. The germline gives CDR1 SGHAT, CDR2 FQNNGV. This CDR3 has 13 residues. Trimming cost V 4 bases and J 7 bases; bases outside gene matches: 4. CDR3: CASSSSQGQPQHF. The CDR3 DNA is TGTGCCAGCAGCTCGTCACAGGGGCAGCCCCAGCATTTT.

The chain joins TRBV19 to TRBJ2-5, with 12 bases fitting TRBD2. The V gene's germline CDR1 is LNHDA and CDR2 SQIVND (reference sequence). V dropped 8 bases and J dropped 2; count of bases not matched to a gene: 12. The CDR3 loop spans 17 amino acids. CDR3 in amino acids: CASGKGASGGAQETQYF. CDR3 nucleotides: TGTGCCAGTGGAAAAGGGGCTAGCGGGGGGGCTCAAGAGACCCAGTACTTC.

This clone was observed a few times. The chain couples TRBV2 to TRBJ1-5, with a weak D call TRBD1 (5 bases). The germline V and J ends were trimmed by 5 bases and 3 bases, with 14 bases remaining between them. Germline V gene data show CDR1 as SNHLY and CDR2 as FYNNEI. This CDR3 has 15 residues. The CDR3 sequence is CASSLSGQINQPQHF. The CDR3 DNA is TGTGCCAGCAGTCTAAGCGGACAAATCAATCAGCCCCAGCATTTT.

The chain employs TRBV7-2 and TRBJ2-1, with D maybe TRBD2 (6 bases). This CDR3 spans 16 amino acids. Looked up from germline, CDR1 is SGHTA and CDR2 is FQGNSA. V was shortened by 5 bases and J by 0 bases, with 14 bases between the two germline ends. The CDR3 loop reads CASSISRDSSYNEQFF. The CDR3 DNA follows: TGTGCCAGCAGCATATCCCGGGACTCCTCCTACAATGAGCAGTTCTTC.

The V call is TRBV6-5, the J call TRBJ2-3, with TRBD2 as a possible D gene (5 bases). CDR1 and CDR2 from the germline V gene are MNHEY and SVGAGI. V dropped 0 bases and J dropped 2 bases, with 12 bases sitting between them. This CDR3 has 16 amino acids. The CDR3 loop reads CASSYSRTQYTDTQYF. Here the CDR3 DNA reads TGTGCCAGCAGTTACTCTCGGACTCAGTACACAGATACGCAGTATTTT.

The chain couples TRBV5-6 to TRBJ2-7; D is undetermined. Deletions cut 0 bases from V and 0 bases from J, with 22 bases between. There are 19 residues in the CDR3. The germline CDR1 and CDR2 sequences are SGHDT and YYEEEE. This CDR3 is CASSLGALQPRIHSYEQYF. DNA for the CDR3: TGTGCCAGCAGCTTGGGGGCCCTACAGCCCCGAATCCACTCCTACGAGCAGTACTTC.

The rearrangement joins TRBV6-1 to TRBJ2-7; 7 nucleotides line up with TRBD1. The germline CDR1 and CDR2 sequences are MNHNS and SASEGT. V lost 4 bases and J lost 1; bases outside the gene matches: 10. This CDR3 is built from 16 residues. In DNA, the CDR3 is TGTGCCAGCAGTGTTTCCCGGGACAGCAGATCCTACGAGCAGTACTTC. Amino acid sequence: CASSVSRDSRSYEQYF.